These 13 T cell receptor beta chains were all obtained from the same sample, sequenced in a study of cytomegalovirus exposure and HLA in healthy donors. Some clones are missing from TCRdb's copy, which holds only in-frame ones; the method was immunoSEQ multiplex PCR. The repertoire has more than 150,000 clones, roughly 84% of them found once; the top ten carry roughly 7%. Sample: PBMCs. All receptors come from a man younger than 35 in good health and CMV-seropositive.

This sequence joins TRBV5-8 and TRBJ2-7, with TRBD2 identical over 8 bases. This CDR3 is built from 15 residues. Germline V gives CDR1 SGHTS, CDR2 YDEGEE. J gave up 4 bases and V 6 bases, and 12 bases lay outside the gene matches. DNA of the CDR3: TGTGCCAGCACACCTGGGGCTAGCGGGTCGTACGAGCAGTACTTC. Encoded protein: CASTPGASGSYEQYF.

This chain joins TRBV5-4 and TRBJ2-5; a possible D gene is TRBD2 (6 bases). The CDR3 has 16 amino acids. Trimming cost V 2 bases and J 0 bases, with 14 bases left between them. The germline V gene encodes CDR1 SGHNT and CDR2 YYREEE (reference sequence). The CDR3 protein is CASSFAQRADQETQYF. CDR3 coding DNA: TGTGCCAGCAGCTTTGCCCAGCGGGCCGACCAAGAGACCCAGTACTTC.

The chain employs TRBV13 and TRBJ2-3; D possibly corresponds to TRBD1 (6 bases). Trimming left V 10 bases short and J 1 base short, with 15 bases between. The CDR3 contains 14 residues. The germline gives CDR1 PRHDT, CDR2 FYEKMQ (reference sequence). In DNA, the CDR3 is TGTGCCACCCGAACCTGGGGGCGCACAGATACGCAGTATTTT. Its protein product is CATRTWGRTDTQYF. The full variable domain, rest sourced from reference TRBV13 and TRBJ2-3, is AAGVIQSPRHLIKEKRETATLKCYPIPRHDTVYWYQQGPGQDPQFLISFYEKMQSDKGSIPDRFSAQQFSDYHSELNMSSLELGDSALYFCATRTWGRTDTQYFGPGTRLTVL.

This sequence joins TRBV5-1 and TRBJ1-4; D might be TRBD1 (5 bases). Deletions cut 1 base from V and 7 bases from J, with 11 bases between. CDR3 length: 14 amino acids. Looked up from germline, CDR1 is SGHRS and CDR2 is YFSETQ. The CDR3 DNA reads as TGCGCCAGCAGCTTGTCGGGGGGGAGTGAAAAACTGTTTTTT. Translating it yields CASSLSGGSEKLFF.

The DNA of the CDR3 is TGTGCCAGCAGCCCTTACAGGGGGAGGGATGAAAAACTGTTTTTT. Amino acids: CASSPYRGRDEKLFF. The J gene is TRBJ1-4, the V gene TRBV5-6, with TRBD1 matching 8 bases. The germline gives CDR1 SGHDT, CDR2 YYEEEE. V was pared by 4 bases and J by 6 bases, with 8 bases of the junction left unmatched. CDR3 length: 15 amino acids.

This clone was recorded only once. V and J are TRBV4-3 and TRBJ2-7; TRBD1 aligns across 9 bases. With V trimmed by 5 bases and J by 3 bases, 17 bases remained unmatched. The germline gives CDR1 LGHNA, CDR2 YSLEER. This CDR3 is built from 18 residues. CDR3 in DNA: TGCGCCAGCAGCGAAAGATATCACAGGGGGCAAAGGAGCTACGAGCAGTACTTC. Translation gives CASSERYHRGQRSYEQYF.

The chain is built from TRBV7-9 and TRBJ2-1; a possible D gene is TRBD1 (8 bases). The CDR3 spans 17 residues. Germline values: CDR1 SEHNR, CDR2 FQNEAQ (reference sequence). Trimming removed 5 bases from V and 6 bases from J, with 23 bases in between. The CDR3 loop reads CASSPQQGGRRANEQFF. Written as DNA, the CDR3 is TGTGCCAGCAGCCCACAACAGGGGGGGCGACGCGCCAATGAGCAGTTCTTC. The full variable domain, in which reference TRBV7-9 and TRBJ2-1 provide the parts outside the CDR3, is DTGVSQNPRHKITKRGQNVTFRCDPISEHNRLYWYRQTLGQGPEFLTYFQNEAQLEKSRLLSDRFSAERPKGSFSTLEIQRTEQGDSAMYLCASSPQQGGRRANEQFFGPGTRLTVL.

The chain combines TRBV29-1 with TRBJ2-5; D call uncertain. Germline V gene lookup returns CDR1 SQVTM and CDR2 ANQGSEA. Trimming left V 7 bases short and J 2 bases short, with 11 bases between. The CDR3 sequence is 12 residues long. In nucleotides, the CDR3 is TGCAGCGCTGGTCGCGGACAAGAGACCCAGTACTTC. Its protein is CSAGRGQETQYF.

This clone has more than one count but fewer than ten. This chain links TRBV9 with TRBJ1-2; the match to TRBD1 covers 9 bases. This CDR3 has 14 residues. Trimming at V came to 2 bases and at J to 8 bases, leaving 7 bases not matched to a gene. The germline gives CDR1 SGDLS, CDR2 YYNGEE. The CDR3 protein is CASSVDRGAGGYTF. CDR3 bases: TGTGCCAGCAGCGTGGACAGGGGCGCCGGCGGCTACACCTTC.

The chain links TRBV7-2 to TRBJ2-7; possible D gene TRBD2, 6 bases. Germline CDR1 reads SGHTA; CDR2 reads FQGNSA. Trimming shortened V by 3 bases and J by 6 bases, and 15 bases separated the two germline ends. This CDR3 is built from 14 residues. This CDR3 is CASSFGTPQGEQYF. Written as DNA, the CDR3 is TGTGCCAGCAGCTTCGGGACTCCCCAGGGCGAGCAGTACTTC.

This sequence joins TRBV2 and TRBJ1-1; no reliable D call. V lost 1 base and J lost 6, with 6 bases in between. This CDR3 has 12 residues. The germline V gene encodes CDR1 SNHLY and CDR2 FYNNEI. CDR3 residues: CASSEGVSEAFF. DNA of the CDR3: TGTGCCAGCAGTGAAGGAGTTTCTGAAGCTTTCTTT.

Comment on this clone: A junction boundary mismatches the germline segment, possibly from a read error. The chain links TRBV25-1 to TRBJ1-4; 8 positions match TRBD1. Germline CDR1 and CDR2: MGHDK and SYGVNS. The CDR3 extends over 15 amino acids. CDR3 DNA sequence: TGTGCCAGCAGCGAATACCCAGGGGGCGATGAAAAACTGTTTTTT. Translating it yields CASSEYPGGDEKLFF.

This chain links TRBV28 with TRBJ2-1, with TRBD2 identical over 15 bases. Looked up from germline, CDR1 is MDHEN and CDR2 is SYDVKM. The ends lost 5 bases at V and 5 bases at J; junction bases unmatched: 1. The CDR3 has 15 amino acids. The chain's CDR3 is CASSRTSGRDNEQFF. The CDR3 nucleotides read TGTGCCAGCAGTCGGACTAGCGGGAGGGACAATGAGCAGTTCTTC.